The following is a T cell receptor beta chain sequence with its context. Original handling: Cell counts per sample came from amplifying reference gene primers. The method was immunoSEQ multiplex PCR; TCRdb's version includes in-frame clones alone and lacks a portion of them. That table furnishes V, J and clone size, whereas the DNA furnished D and trimming. The table records 270,000 or so clones, approximately 89% of them present only once. This record belongs to a study of blood T cell repertoires in COVID-19. As for the study in general: The cDNA or gDNA used as material had been derived from T cells, B-cell-depleted T cells, or PBMCs.

Unmatched junction bases numbered 7, after V lost 10 bases and J lost 3 bases. Germline CDR1 is MGHRA and CDR2 is YSYEKL. The CDR3 has 13 amino acids. J is TRBJ1-1 and V is TRBV4-1; TRBD1 aligns across 8 bases. Material: peripheral blood. The sequence came from a woman younger than 45 with COVID-19, enrolled during active disease. CDR3: CATQGAEDTEAFF. CDR3 nucleotide sequence: TGCGCCACCCAGGGGGCTGAGGACACTGAAGCTTTCTTT.